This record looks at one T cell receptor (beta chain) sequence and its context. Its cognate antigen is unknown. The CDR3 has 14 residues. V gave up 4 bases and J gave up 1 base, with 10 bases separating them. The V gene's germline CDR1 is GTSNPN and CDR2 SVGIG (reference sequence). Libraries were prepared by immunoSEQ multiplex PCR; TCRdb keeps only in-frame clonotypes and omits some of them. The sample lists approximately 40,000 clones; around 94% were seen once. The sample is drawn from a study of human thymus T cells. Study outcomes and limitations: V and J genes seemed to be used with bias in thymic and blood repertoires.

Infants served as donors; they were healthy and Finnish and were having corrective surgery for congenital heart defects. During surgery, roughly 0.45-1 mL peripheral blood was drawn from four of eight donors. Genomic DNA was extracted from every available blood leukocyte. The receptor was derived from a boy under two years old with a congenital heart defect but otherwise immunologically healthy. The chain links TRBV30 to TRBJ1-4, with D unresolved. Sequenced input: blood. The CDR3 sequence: CAWTSGLTNEKLFF. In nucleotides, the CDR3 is TGTGCCTGGACCTCAGGCCTAACTAATGAAAAACTGTTTTTT.